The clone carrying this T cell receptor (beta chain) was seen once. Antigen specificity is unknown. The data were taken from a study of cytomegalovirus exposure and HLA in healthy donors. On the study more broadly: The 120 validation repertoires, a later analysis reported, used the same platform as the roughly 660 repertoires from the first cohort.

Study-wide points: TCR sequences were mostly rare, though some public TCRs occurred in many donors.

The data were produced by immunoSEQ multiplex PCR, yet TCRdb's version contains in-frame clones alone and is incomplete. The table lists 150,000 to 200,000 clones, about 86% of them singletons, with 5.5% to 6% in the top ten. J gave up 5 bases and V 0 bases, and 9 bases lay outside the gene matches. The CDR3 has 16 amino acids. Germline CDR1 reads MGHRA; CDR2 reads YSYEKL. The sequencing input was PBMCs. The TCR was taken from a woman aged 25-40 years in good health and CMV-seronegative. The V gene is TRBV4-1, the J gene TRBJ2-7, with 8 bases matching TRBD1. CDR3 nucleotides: TGCGCCAGCAGCCAAGAGATTCGGACAGGGATCAACGAGCAGTACTTC. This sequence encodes CASSQEIRTGINEQYF.